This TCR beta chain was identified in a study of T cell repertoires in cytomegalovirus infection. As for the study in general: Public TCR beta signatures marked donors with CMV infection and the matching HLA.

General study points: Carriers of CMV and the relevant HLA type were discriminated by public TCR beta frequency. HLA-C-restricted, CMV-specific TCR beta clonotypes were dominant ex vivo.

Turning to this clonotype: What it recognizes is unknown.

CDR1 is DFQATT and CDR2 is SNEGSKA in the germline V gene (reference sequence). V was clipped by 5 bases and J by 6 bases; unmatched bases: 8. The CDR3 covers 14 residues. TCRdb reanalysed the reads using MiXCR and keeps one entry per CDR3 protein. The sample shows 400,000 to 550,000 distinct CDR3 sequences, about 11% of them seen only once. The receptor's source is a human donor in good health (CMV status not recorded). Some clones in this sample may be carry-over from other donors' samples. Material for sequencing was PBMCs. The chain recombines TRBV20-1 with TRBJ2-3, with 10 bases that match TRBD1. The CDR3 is CSAYLTGGKDTQYF. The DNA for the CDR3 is TGCAGTGCTTACTTGACAGGGGGCAAGGATACGCAGTATTTT.